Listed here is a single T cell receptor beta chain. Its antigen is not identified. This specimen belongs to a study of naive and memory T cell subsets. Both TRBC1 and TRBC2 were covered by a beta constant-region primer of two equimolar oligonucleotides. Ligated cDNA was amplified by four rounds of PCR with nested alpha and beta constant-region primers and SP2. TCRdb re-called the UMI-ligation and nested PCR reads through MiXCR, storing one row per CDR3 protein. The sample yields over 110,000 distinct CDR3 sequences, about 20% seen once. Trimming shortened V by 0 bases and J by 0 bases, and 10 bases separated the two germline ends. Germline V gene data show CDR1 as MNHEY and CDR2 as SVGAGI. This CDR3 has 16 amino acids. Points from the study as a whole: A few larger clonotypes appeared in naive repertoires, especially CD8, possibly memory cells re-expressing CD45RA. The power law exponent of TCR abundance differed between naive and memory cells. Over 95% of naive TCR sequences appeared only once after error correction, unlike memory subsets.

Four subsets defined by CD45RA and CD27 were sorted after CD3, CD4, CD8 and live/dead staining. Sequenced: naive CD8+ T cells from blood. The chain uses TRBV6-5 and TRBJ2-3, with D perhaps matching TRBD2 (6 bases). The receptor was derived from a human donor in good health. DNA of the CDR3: TGTGCCAGCAGTTACTCTTTCGGGGGTAGCACAGATACGCAGTATTTT. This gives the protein CASSYSFGGSTDTQYF.